One sample yielded the 30 T cell receptor beta chains listed below, sequenced in a study of T cell responses to AZD1222 COVID-19 vaccine. Sequencing was performed with immunoSEQ multiplex PCR; in TCRdb, only in-frame clones are kept and a portion is missing. This table holds about 140,000 clones, roughly 92% found once. The source was peripheral blood, collected 28 days after the second AZD1222 dose. All receptors come from an adult who received the AZD1222 COVID-19 vaccine.

The rearrangement links TRBV9 to TRBJ1-5; 10 nucleotides agree with TRBD1. After removal of 3 bases from V and 2 bases from J, the junction contained 8 bases not matched to a gene. This CDR3 region has 17 residues. The germline V gene encodes CDR1 SGDLS and CDR2 YYNGEE. CDR3 residues: CASSAGTGEGGNQPQHF. The CDR3 region has the DNA TGTGCCAGCAGCGCCGGGACAGGGGAGGGAGGCAATCAGCCCCAGCATTTT. Full variable domain (remainder filled in from reference TRBV9 and TRBJ1-5): DSGVTQTPKHLITATGQRVTLRCSPRSGDLSVYWYQQSLDQGLQFLIQYYNGEERAKGNILERFSAQQFPDLHSELNLSSLELGDSALYFCASSAGTGEGGNQPQHFGDGTRLSIL.

The count of this clone is one. The chain is built from TRBV27 and TRBJ2-1; D gene unclear. Germline V gives CDR1 MNHEY, CDR2 SMNVEV (reference sequence). The CDR3 length is 13 residues. The ends were cut back, 2 bases at V and 4 bases at J, with 6 bases in the middle. CDR3 residues: CASSLGAYNEQFF. The CDR3 DNA reads TGTGCCAGCAGTTTAGGAGCTTACAATGAGCAGTTCTTC.

The genes are TRBV5-5 and TRBJ1-1, with D tentatively TRBD1 (6 bases). The length of the CDR3 is 14 residues. V lost 0 bases and J lost 5, with 11 bases in between. Per the germline V gene, CDR1 is SGHKS and CDR2 is YYEKEE (reference sequence). The CDR3 nucleotides are TGTGCCAGCAGCTTGGGGGGGGCCGGGACTGAAGCTTTCTTT. Translated, it gives CASSLGGAGTEAFF. Complete variable domain (other parts from reference TRBV5-5 and TRBJ1-1): DAGVTQSPTHLIKTRGQQVTLRCSPISGHKSVSWYQQVLGQGPQFIFQYYEKEERGRGNFPDRFSARQFPNYSSELNVNALLLGDSALYLCASSLGGAGTEAFFGQGTRLTVV.

Only one count was recorded for this clone. This chain uses TRBV5-1 with TRBJ1-1, with TRBD1 matching 7 bases. Germline V gene data show CDR1 as SGHRS and CDR2 as YFSETQ. The CDR3 is 14 residues long. With 4 bases clipped from V and 3 bases from J, the junction kept 6 bases outside the gene matches. CDR3 in DNA: TGCGCCAGCAGCGGGGGGGACAGCCACACTGAAGCTTTCTTT. This encodes CASSGGDSHTEAFF.

V gene TRBV13 combines with J gene TRBJ2-3; 11 bases match TRBD2. V lost 3 bases to trimming and J lost 5 bases; unmatched junction nucleotides: 10. Germline CDR1 and CDR2: PRHDT and FYEKMQ (reference sequence). The CDR3 contains 17 residues. The CDR3, as DNA: TGTGCCAGCAGCTTCCCCACTAGCGGGAGAAGTGAAGATACGCAGTATTTT. Its protein product is CASSFPTSGRSEDTQYF.

The J gene is TRBJ1-2, the V gene TRBV5-1; D unresolved. From germline, CDR1 is SGHRS and CDR2 YFSETQ. The CDR3 covers 15 residues. Trimming cost V 0 bases and J 0 bases, with 9 bases left between them. CDR3 in DNA: TGCGCCAGCAGCTTGGGGCTAGCAGCTAACTATGGCTACACCTTC. Its protein is CASSLGLAANYGYTF.

The chain joins TRBV5-1 to TRBJ2-7, with D possibly being TRBD1 (6 bases). V was clipped by 3 bases and J by 4 bases, with 14 bases between them. The CDR3 spans 14 residues. Germline V lookup: CDR1 SGHRS, CDR2 YFSETQ. CDR3 bases: TGCGCCAGCAGCTCGGGGACATATGGTTACGAGCAGTACTTC. This sequence encodes CASSSGTYGYEQYF.

The CDR3 here is CASSQESASGGLNEQFF. The CDR3 nucleotides read TGTGCCAGCAGCCAAGAGTCAGCTAGCGGGGGGTTAAATGAGCAGTTCTTC. The chain has TRBV4-2 and TRBJ2-1; 11 nucleotides match TRBD2. The CDR3 runs to 17 residues. V was clipped by 0 bases and J by 7 bases; unmatched bases: 8. In germline, CDR1 is LGHNA, CDR2 YNFKEQ.

The rearrangement links TRBV5-8 to TRBJ1-5; D is unclear. Germline V gene data show CDR1 as SGHTS and CDR2 as YDEGEE. This CDR3 comprises 11 residues. V shed 3 bases and J shed 6 bases, with 4 bases lying between them. CDR3 sequence reads: CASSWGQPQHF. The CDR3 DNA is TGTGCCAGCAGCTGGGGTCAGCCCCAGCATTTT.

The CDR3 loop is CASSQDLGNREYYGYTF. The CDR3 bases are TGCGCCAGCAGCCAAGATCTTGGGAACAGGGAGTACTATGGCTACACCTTC. This sequence joins TRBV4-3 and TRBJ1-2, with D maybe TRBD1 (6 bases). Trimming left V 0 bases short and J 3 bases short, with 17 bases between. CDR3 size: 17 residues. Germline assignment: CDR1 LGHNA and CDR2 YSLEER.

The V call is TRBV11-2, the J call TRBJ1-4; no firm D call. CDR3 size: 15 residues. Between the trimmed V and J ends, which lost 4 bases and 2 bases, there was a span of 11 bases. The germline gives CDR1 SGHAT, CDR2 FQNNGV. Here the CDR3 reads CASSWTSGTNEKLFF. Here the CDR3 DNA reads TGTGCCAGCAGCTGGACCTCCGGGACTAATGAAAAACTGTTTTTT.

V and J are TRBV6-2 or TRBV6-3 and TRBJ1-1, with 7 nucleotides matching TRBD1. The CDR3 sequence is 16 residues long. Per germline, CDR1 MNHEY and CDR2 SVGEGT. Trimming removed 0 bases from V and 0 bases from J; junction bases left unmatched: 4. CDR3 sequence: CASSYSWDRMNTEAFF. CDR3 bases: TGTGCCAGCAGTTACTCGTGGGACAGAATGAACACTGAAGCTTTCTTT.

CDR3 region: CASSTGLAPTYEQYF. The CDR3 DNA reads TGTGCCAGCAGCACGGGACTAGCGCCCACCTACGAGCAGTACTTC. The chain recombines TRBV13 with TRBJ2-7; 10 bases match TRBD2. Germline V CDR1 and CDR2: PRHDT, FYEKMQ (reference sequence). The CDR3 extends over 15 amino acids. V was clipped by 5 bases and J by 2 bases; unmatched bases: 6.

This clone was counted once. This CDR3 reads CASSPLAGGAYNEQFF. The DNA of the CDR3 is TGTGCCAGCAGCCCTCTAGCGGGGGGAGCCTACAATGAGCAGTTCTTC. J is TRBJ2-1 and V is TRBV6-2 or TRBV6-3, with TRBD2 identical over 11 bases. This CDR3 spans 16 amino acids. Looked up from germline, CDR1 is MNHEY and CDR2 is SVGEGT. Losses at the gene ends were 6 bases for V and 2 bases for J; bases not matched to a gene: 6.

The rearrangement joins TRBV5-1 to TRBJ1-1; D is ambiguous. Germline assignment: CDR1 SGHRS and CDR2 YFSETQ. With 4 bases removed from V and 1 base from J, the gap between germline ends came to 14 bases. This CDR3 is 15 amino acids long. The CDR3 loop reads CASSPWEGRNTEAFF. In DNA form, the CDR3 reads TGCGCCAGCAGCCCCTGGGAAGGAAGGAACACTGAAGCTTTCTTT.

This rearrangement joins TRBV15 to TRBJ2-7; 8 bases line up with TRBD1. Germline CDR1 reads LNHNV; CDR2 reads YYDKDF (reference sequence). The ends lost 3 bases at V and 5 bases at J; junction bases unmatched: 9. The CDR3 has 15 residues. CDR3 DNA sequence: TGTGCCACCAGCAGCCGGACAGGGATTGTCGACGAGCAGTACTTC. Its protein is CATSSRTGIVDEQYF.

V gene TRBV11-2 combines with J gene TRBJ2-5; D is possibly TRBD1 (6 bases). Germline V gene sequence: CDR1 SGHAT, CDR2 FQNNGV. The CDR3 totals 14 residues. V was shortened by 4 bases and J by 4 bases, with 13 bases between the two germline ends. CDR3 amino acids: CASSSTGYLETQYF. CDR3 DNA: TGTGCCAGCAGCTCTACAGGGTATCTAGAGACCCAGTACTTC. The full variable domain, its missing parts supplied by reference TRBV11-2 and TRBJ2-5, is EAGVAQSPRYKIIEKRQSVAFWCNPISGHATLYWYQQILGQGPKLLIQFQNNGVVDDSQLPKDRFSAERLKGVDSTLKIQPAKLEDSAVYLCASSSTGYLETQYFGPGTRLLVL.

V gene TRBV5-1 combines with J gene TRBJ2-5; 11 bases are a match to TRBD2. Per the germline V gene, CDR1 is SGHRS and CDR2 is YFSETQ. The CDR3 covers 17 residues. Trimming took 4 bases from V and 2 from J; bases not matched to a gene: 10. DNA for the CDR3: TGCGCCAGCAGCACTTGGCTTAGCGGGGGGGCGCAAGAGACCCAGTACTTC. As protein: CASSTWLSGGAQETQYF.

This chain connects TRBV5-4 to TRBJ1-1; D unresolved. The CDR3 is 14 residues long. The germline V gene encodes CDR1 SGHNT and CDR2 YYREEE (reference sequence). Trimming removed 4 bases from V and 0 bases from J, with 10 bases in between. The DNA for the CDR3 is TGTGCCAGCAGCAAGTGGAATATGAACACTGAAGCTTTCTTT. Protein product: CASSKWNMNTEAFF.

The chain is built from TRBV5-4 and TRBJ1-3; perhaps TRBD1 as D (5 bases). CDR3 length: 18 amino acids. The V gene's germline CDR1 is SGHNT and CDR2 YYREEE (reference sequence). V lost 0 bases and J 4 bases, leaving 20 bases between the germline ends. The chain's CDR3 is CASSLGGTPGATGNTIYF. The DNA for the CDR3 is TGTGCCAGCAGCTTGGGGGGGACGCCGGGAGCGACCGGAAACACCATATATTTT.

The chain carries TRBV2 and TRBJ1-6; D perhaps matches TRBD1 (5 bases). Trimming took 4 bases from V and 6 from J, leaving 7 bases between them. The CDR3 length is 13 residues. Germline V gene lookup returns CDR1 SNHLY and CDR2 FYNNEI. The CDR3 region has the DNA TGTGCCAGCAGTGCGGGGGGTAATTCACCCCTCCACTTT. Translation: CASSAGGNSPLHF. Full variable domain (missing parts from reference TRBV2 and TRBJ1-6): EPEVTQTPSHQVTQMGQEVILRCVPISNHLYFYWYRQILGQKVEFLVSFYNNEISEKSEIFDDQFSVERPDGSNFTLKIRSTKLEDSAMYFCASSAGGNSPLHFGNGTRLTVT.

This sequence joins TRBV3-1 (or the pseudogene TRBV3-2) and TRBJ2-2; 8 nucleotides align to TRBD1. Germline-derived CDR1 and CDR2 are LGHDT and YNNKEL (reference sequence). This CDR3 is 21 amino acids long. The V gene end was trimmed by 0 bases and the J gene end by 2 bases; junction bases not matched to a gene: 17. The CDR3 here is CASSQDRSWGGGQGNTGELFF. DNA for the CDR3: TGTGCCAGCAGCCAAGATCGATCTTGGGGAGGAGGACAGGGTAACACCGGGGAGCTGTTTTTT.

The V and J genes are TRBV19 and TRBJ2-3; D gene ambiguous. Trimming cost V 3 bases and J 2 bases, with 6 bases left between them. The CDR3 is 13 residues long. Per the germline V gene, CDR1 is LNHDA and CDR2 is SQIVND (reference sequence). The CDR3 DNA follows: TGTGCCAGTAGTATGCACACCACAGATACGCAGTATTTT. This gives the protein CASSMHTTDTQYF. Using reference TRBV19 and TRBJ2-3 for the parts outside the CDR3, the full variable domain is DGGITQSPKYLFRKEGQNVTLSCEQNLNHDAMYWYRQDPGQGLRLIYYSQIVNDFQKGDIAEGYSVSREKKESFPLTVTSAQKNPTAFYLCASSMHTTDTQYFGPGTRLTVL.

This clone was recorded only once. The rearrangement uses TRBV6-2 or TRBV6-3 and TRBJ1-1; D unresolved. Germline CDR1 MNHEY, CDR2 SVGEGT. The V end was cut by 4 bases, the J end by 6 bases, with 6 bases between. This CDR3 has 11 residues. CDR3 in DNA: TGTGCCAGCAGTTCCCCCTCTGAAGCTTTCTTT. It encodes CASSSPSEAFF.

The rearrangement joins TRBV5-4 to TRBJ2-1; TRBD1 is a possible D gene (6 bases). The length of the CDR3 is 16 residues. Per the germline V gene, CDR1 is SGHNT and CDR2 is YYREEE (reference sequence). Trimming left V 4 bases short and J 0 bases short, with 14 bases between. CDR3 sequence: CASSMGQHLSYNEQFF. CDR3 nucleotide sequence: TGTGCCAGCAGCATGGGACAACACCTCTCCTACAATGAGCAGTTCTTC.

The genes are TRBV28 and TRBJ2-2, with a possible D match to TRBD1 (5 bases). The V gene lost 5 bases and the J gene lost 0 bases, with 7 bases spanning the gap. Germline-derived CDR1 and CDR2 are MDHEN and SYDVKM. This CDR3 spans 14 amino acids. This CDR3 is CASSQGTNTGELFF. The DNA for the CDR3 is TGTGCCAGCAGTCAGGGAACGAACACCGGGGAGCTGTTTTTT.

The V gene is TRBV4-2, the J gene TRBJ1-2; D call uncertain. V dropped 2 bases and J dropped 8 bases, with 24 bases sitting between them. The CDR3 is 17 residues long. CDR1 is LGHNA, CDR2 YNFKEQ, per germline. CDR3 DNA: TGTGCCAGCAGCCAATCCGGACCCGGTTCGGGTATCATGGGCTACACCTTC. As protein: CASSQSGPGSGIMGYTF.

The V and J genes are TRBV14 and TRBJ2-5; tentatively, D is TRBD2 (5 bases). The germline V gene encodes CDR1 SGHDN and CDR2 FVKESK. V gave up 0 bases and J gave up 4 bases, with 12 bases separating them. This CDR3 is 15 amino acids long. The CDR3 protein is CASSQDRGRLETQYF. In DNA, the CDR3 is TGTGCCAGCAGCCAAGATCGGGGAAGGTTAGAGACCCAGTACTTC.

The CDR3 region has the DNA TGTGCCAGCAGCTTAGTCCTCGGGACCCGGATTACGCAGTATTTT. Protein sequence: CASSLVLGTRITQYF. The chain employs TRBV7-6 and TRBJ2-3; D may match TRBD1 or TRBD2 (5 bases each). The CDR3 covers 15 residues. Per the germline V gene, CDR1 is SGHVS and CDR2 is FNYEAQ. Trimming pared 1 base from V and 8 bases from J, leaving 16 bases between.

V is TRBV5-1 and J is TRBJ1-5; D is ambiguous. The V end was cut by 4 bases, the J end by 10 bases, with 15 bases between. Germline lookup yields CDR1 SGHRS and CDR2 YFSETQ. The CDR3 covers 13 residues. DNA of the CDR3: TGCGCCAGCAGCCCAGAGGCGGACGCTCCCCAGCATTTT. Translation gives CASSPEADAPQHF.